This TCR beta chain came from a study of glioma-infiltrating T cells after dendritic cell vaccination. Study-wide results and limits: Higher pretreatment TIL content predicted longer progression-free time and survival. Only a small number of patients had complete blood and tumor samples.

Germline V lookup: CDR1 LNHDA, CDR2 SQIVND (reference sequence). The germline V and J ends were trimmed by 3 bases and 8 bases, with 7 bases remaining between them. CDR3 length equals 12 residues. Regarding this clone: What it binds is not known.

The time point was: after dendritic cell vaccination, including at tumor progression/relapse. Only in-frame clones appear in the TCRdb table, and some are missing; sequencing was by immunoSEQ multiplex PCR. In the table there are tens of thousands of clones, about nine tenths of which are singletons. The rearrangement joins TRBV19 to TRBJ2-2; no clear D gene. The material sequenced was blood, taken after dendritic cell vaccination. The clonotype comes from a human donor with glioblastoma. CDR3 sequence (DNA): TGTGCCAGTAGTATCGGTTGGGGGGAGCTGTTTTTT. Amino acid sequence: CASSIGWGELFF.